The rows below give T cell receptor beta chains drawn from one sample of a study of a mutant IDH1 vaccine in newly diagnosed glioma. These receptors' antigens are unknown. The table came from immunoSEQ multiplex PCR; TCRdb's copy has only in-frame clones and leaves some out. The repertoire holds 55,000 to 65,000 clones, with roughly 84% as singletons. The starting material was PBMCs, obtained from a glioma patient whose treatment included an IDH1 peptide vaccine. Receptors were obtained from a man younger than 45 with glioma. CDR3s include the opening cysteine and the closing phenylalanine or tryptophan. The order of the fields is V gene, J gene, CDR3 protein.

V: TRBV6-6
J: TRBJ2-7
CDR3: CASSWDRASYEQYF

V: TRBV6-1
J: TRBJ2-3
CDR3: CASSEAGTATDTQYF

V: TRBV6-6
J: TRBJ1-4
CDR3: CATIDSNNEKLFF

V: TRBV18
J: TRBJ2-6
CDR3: CASSATGGLTGANVLTF

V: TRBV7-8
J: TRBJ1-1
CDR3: CASSVHTGTNTEAFF

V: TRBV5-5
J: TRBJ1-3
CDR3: CASSLYRAGNTIYF

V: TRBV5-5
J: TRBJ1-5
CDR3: CASSPDRGRVGSNQPQHF

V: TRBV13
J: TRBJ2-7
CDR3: CASSSPGTGGGEQYF

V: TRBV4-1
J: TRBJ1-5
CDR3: CASSQAGVYNQPQHF

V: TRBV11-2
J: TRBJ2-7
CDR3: CASSFRPYEQYF

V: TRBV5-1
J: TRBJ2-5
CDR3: CASSLTSGQETQYF

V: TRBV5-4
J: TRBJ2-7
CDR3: CASSYRDLSYEQYF

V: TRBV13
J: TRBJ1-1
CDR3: CASSLERGLNMNTEAFF

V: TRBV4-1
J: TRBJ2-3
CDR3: CASSQVFDTQYF

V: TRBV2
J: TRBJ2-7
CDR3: CASTLYTTYEQYF

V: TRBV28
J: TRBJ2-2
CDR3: CASKGGTVNTGELFF

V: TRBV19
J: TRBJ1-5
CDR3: CASSQGRDQPQHF

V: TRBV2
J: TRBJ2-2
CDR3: CASSALAGGPWELFF

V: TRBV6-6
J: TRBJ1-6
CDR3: CASSYAQVQNSPLHF

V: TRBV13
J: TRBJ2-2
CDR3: CASSLAGQGLAGELFF

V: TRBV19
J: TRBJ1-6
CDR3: CASSAYRGSGSPLHF

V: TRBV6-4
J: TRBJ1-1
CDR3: CASRESPGTGFTEAFF